This TCR beta chain was sequenced for a study of cytomegalovirus exposure and HLA in healthy donors. The wider study: A prior study identified just under 120 million unique TCR beta sequences from roughly 180 million T cells.

60 Vbeta and 13 Jbeta primers were used in PCR. The repertoire was sequenced with immunoSEQ multiplex PCR; TCRdb's copy has only in-frame clones and lacks some. The table lists about 140,000 clones, approximately 82% of them singletons. Points from the study as a whole: In a later analysis, parvovirus B19, influenza, CMV and Epstein-Barr virus appeared linked to several top co-occurrence clusters. Analyzed later, association rates of TCRs varied across HLA loci, with DRB1 most and HLA-C fewest. Productive rates of about 87% or about 30% were seen for most TCR beta V segments in an earlier analysis.

With regard to this clone: Its antigen remains unknown.

The TCR was taken from a man aged 25 to 40 in good health and CMV-seropositive. Material: PBMCs.

This CDR3 reads CASSADSLTYEQYF. The CDR3 DNA is TGTGCCAGCAGCGCGGACAGCCTAACGTACGAGCAGTACTTC. The V gene is TRBV5-6, the J gene TRBJ2-7; D possibly corresponds to TRBD1 (6 bases). The CDR3 length is 14 residues. V lost 4 bases and J lost 4, with 15 bases in between. CDR1 and CDR2 (germline): SGHDT, YYEEEE.